Listed here are 30 T cell receptor beta chains from one sample, sequenced in a study of vaccination effects on CD4 cells after COVID-19. Antigen-specific CD4+ T cell clonotypes were called by their expansion after viral peptide-pool culture in ViraFEST. After around 10 days in culture, the CD4+ T cells were isolated. The vaccine recipients had no prior SARS-CoV-2 infection, with negative nucleocapsid antibodies. Clones were sequenced by immunoSEQ multiplex PCR, and TCRdb holds only the in-frame ones, with some missing. The table records some 68,000 clones, 80% of them present only once. These receptors' targets are unknown. This sample comprised CD4+ T cells from PBMCs cultured with SARS-CoV-2 spike peptides, obtained before COVID-19 vaccination. The receptors were gathered from a human donor who received a COVID-19 vaccine.

The chain joins TRBV27 to TRBJ1-4; a weak D match, TRBD1 (5 bases). The CDR3 has 16 amino acids. Deletions cut 5 bases from V and 8 bases from J, with 21 bases between. Germline V lookup: CDR1 MNHEY, CDR2 SMNVEV (reference sequence). DNA for the CDR3: TGTGCCAGCAGTCGATGGCTCACAGGAGATGGAGAAAAACTGTTTTTT. This sequence encodes CASSRWLTGDGEKLFF.

The sample holds one count of this clone. V and J are TRBV19 and TRBJ1-1, with a weak D call TRBD1 (5 bases). The CDR3 loop spans 13 amino acids. V was shortened by 4 bases and J by 5 bases, with 11 bases between the two germline ends. The germline V gene encodes CDR1 LNHDA and CDR2 SQIVND (reference sequence). CDR3: CASSKPGKTEAFF. CDR3 nucleotides: TGTGCCAGTAGTAAGCCAGGGAAGACTGAAGCTTTCTTT.

The chain is built from TRBV5-1 and TRBJ2-2, with a possible D match to TRBD1 (5 bases). V was shortened by 4 bases and J by 5 bases, with 9 bases between the two germline ends. Looked up from germline, CDR1 is SGHRS and CDR2 is YFSETQ. CDR3 length equals 13 residues. CDR3: CASSVQGTGELFF. The CDR3 nucleotides are TGCGCCAGCAGCGTTCAGGGAACCGGGGAGCTGTTTTTT.

This clone was recorded a few times. V gene TRBV24-1 combines with J gene TRBJ2-5, with TRBD1 matching 7 bases. The junction had 2 bases not matched to a gene; V was cut back by 2 bases and J by 0 bases. Germline values: CDR1 KGHDR, CDR2 SFDVKD. The CDR3 sequence is 15 residues long. The chain's CDR3 is CATSDSTGYQETQYF. The DNA of the CDR3 is TGTGCCACCAGTGATTCGACAGGGTACCAAGAGACCCAGTACTTC.

The chain links TRBV27 to TRBJ1-2; the match to TRBD1 covers 7 bases. Germline trimming cut 5 bases from V and 6 bases from J; bases unmatched to any gene: 6. CDR1 is MNHEY, CDR2 SMNVEV, per germline (reference sequence). The CDR3 has 13 amino acids. CDR3 nucleotide sequence: TGTGCCAGCAGTCCATCTACAGGGGATGGCTACACCTTC. Amino acids: CASSPSTGDGYTF.

This sequence joins TRBV9 and TRBJ2-5, with 8 bases identical to TRBD1. J was trimmed by 1 base and V by 0 bases; bases with no gene match: 5. The CDR3 is made up of 16 amino acids. Germline V gene data show CDR1 as SGDLS and CDR2 as YYNGEE. CDR3 nucleotide sequence: TGTGCCAGCAGCGTAGGTGGCACAGGGGGCCAAGAGACCCAGTACTTC. Protein product: CASSVGGTGGQETQYF.

This clone has a handful of counts. The rearrangement links TRBV7-2 to TRBJ1-1; possible D gene TRBD1, 5 bases. V lost 5 bases and J 4 bases, leaving 17 bases between the germline ends. The CDR3 is 15 amino acids. Germline V gene lookup returns CDR1 SGHTA and CDR2 FQGNSA. The CDR3 DNA reads TGTGCCAGCAGCCCGGGTCGGGGGAGGGCCACTGAAGCTTTCTTT. Translation: CASSPGRGRATEAFF.

The rearrangement uses TRBV2 and TRBJ1-5; 9 bases line up with TRBD1. The J segment lost 4 bases and the V segment lost 6 bases, leaving 1 base of the junction unmatched. This CDR3 contains 13 residues. Germline values: CDR1 SNHLY, CDR2 FYNNEI. For the CDR3, the DNA is TGTGCCAGCAGGGACAGGGGTAATCAGCCCCAGCATTTT. It is translated as CASRDRGNQPQHF.

The chain links TRBV19 to TRBJ2-6, with D maybe TRBD2 (6 bases). Germline assignment: CDR1 LNHDA and CDR2 SQIVND (reference sequence). CDR3 size: 17 residues. Trimming removed 7 bases from V and 3 bases from J, with 19 bases in between. CDR3 in DNA: TGTGCCAGTACTCCTCCAGGCGGGGTAGTTGGGGCCAACGTCCTGACTTTC. Translated, it gives CASTPPGGVVGANVLTF.

The V and J genes are TRBV19 and TRBJ1-4, with D perhaps matching TRBD1 (5 bases). V lost 5 bases and J lost 2, with 18 bases in between. CDR1 LNHDA and CDR2 SQIVND come from the germline V gene (reference sequence). The CDR3 has 17 amino acids. CDR3 in amino acids: CASSSLPIWGTNEKLFF. The CDR3 DNA reads TGTGCCAGTAGTTCCCTCCCGATTTGGGGCACTAATGAAAAACTGTTTTTT.

The chain combines TRBV2 with TRBJ2-7, with D uncertain. Per the germline V gene, CDR1 is SNHLY and CDR2 is FYNNEI. The CDR3 runs to 14 residues. V was trimmed by 3 bases and J by 4 bases, leaving 13 bases between them. CDR3 residues: CASSDSSLLYEQYV. CDR3 in DNA: TGTGCCAGCAGTGACAGTTCCTTGCTTTACGAGCAGTACGTC.

In DNA form, the CDR3 reads TGTGCCAGCAGCTTAGCAGGGGCATCGGGTGGTACGCAGTATTTT. Amino acid sequence: CASSLAGASGGTQYF. The gene calls are TRBV11-3 and TRBJ2-3; tentatively, D is TRBD1 (6 bases). CDR1 is SGHNT and CDR2 is YENEEA in the germline V gene. The ends were cut back, 1 base at V and 8 bases at J, with 16 bases in the middle. This CDR3 is built from 15 residues.

V and J are TRBV12-3 or TRBV12-4 and TRBJ1-2; possibly TRBD1 for D (5 bases). The CDR3 extends over 12 amino acids. V lost 6 bases and J 7 bases, leaving 12 bases between the germline ends. CDR3 bases: TGTGCCAGCAGGCAGGGAGACGGTGGCTACACCTTC. As protein: CASRQGDGGYTF.

V is TRBV5-1 and J is TRBJ2-2; possibly TRBD2 for D (5 bases). Trimming left V 4 bases short and J 2 bases short, with 15 bases between. This CDR3 has 16 amino acids. The germline gives CDR1 SGHRS, CDR2 YFSETQ. The CDR3 nucleotides read TGCGCCAGCAGCCTCCCGGGCGGGTACAACACCGGGGAGCTGTTTTTT. Residues: CASSLPGGYNTGELFF.

The chain couples TRBV5-6 to TRBJ2-2; 7 positions match TRBD2. The CDR3 sequence is 15 residues long. J was trimmed by 8 bases and V by 1 base; bases with no gene match: 8. The germline V gene encodes CDR1 SGHDT and CDR2 YYEEEE. CDR3 sequence (DNA): TGTGCCAGCAGCTTGAGACTAGCAGTTTCGGGGGAGCTGTTTTTT. It is translated as CASSLRLAVSGELFF.

CDR3 DNA sequence: TGTGCCAGTAGTAGACTACAGGGTAGCAATCAGCCCCAGCATTTT. The encoded protein is CASSRLQGSNQPQHF. This chain links TRBV19 with TRBJ1-5, with D maybe TRBD1 (6 bases). This CDR3 is built from 15 residues. Trimming pared 4 bases from V and 0 bases from J, leaving 10 bases between. Per the germline V gene, CDR1 is LNHDA and CDR2 is SQIVND (reference sequence).

The rearrangement joins TRBV18 to TRBJ1-1; no firm D call. This CDR3 contains 14 residues. V lost 2 bases, J lost 7 bases, and 14 bases lay in between. Germline V gene lookup returns CDR1 KGHSH and CDR2 LQKENI. The chain's CDR3 is CASSPMMTNGEAFF. CDR3 in DNA: TGTGCCAGCTCACCAATGATGACGAACGGTGAAGCTTTCTTT.

The gene calls are TRBV19 and TRBJ1-5, with D unresolved. Deletions cut 3 bases from V and 0 bases from J, with 9 bases between. This CDR3 has 15 amino acids. Germline CDR1 LNHDA, CDR2 SQIVND (reference sequence). The CDR3 region is CASSILGNSNQPQHF. The CDR3 DNA is TGTGCCAGTAGTATCCTGGGGAATAGCAATCAGCCCCAGCATTTT.

V is TRBV4-1 and J is TRBJ1-2, with 8 bases identical to TRBD1. J gave up 0 bases and V 2 bases, and 5 bases lay outside the gene matches. This CDR3 comprises 16 residues. CDR1 MGHRA and CDR2 YSYEKL come from the germline V gene. The CDR3 here is CASSQMVTGANYGYTF. For the CDR3, the DNA is TGCGCCAGCAGCCAAATGGTGACAGGGGCTAACTATGGCTACACCTTC.

The DNA for the CDR3 is TGTGCCAGGGAAAAGAGCTCCTACGAGCAGTACGTC. Amino acid sequence: CAREKSSYEQYV. J is TRBJ2-7 and V is TRBV6-4, with D unclear. Trimming took 9 bases from V and 0 from J, leaving 9 bases between them. Germline values: CDR1 MRHNA, CDR2 SNTAGT. The CDR3 contains 12 residues.

This clone appeared a single time. The chain carries TRBV7-3 and TRBJ2-1, with unresolved D. The V gene lost 1 base and the J gene lost 7 bases, with 11 bases spanning the gap. Germline loops: CDR1 SGHTA, CDR2 FQGTGA. The CDR3 is 14 residues long. The CDR3 region has the DNA TGTGCCAGCAGCTTAAACTCACAGACAAATGAGCAGTTCTTC. It translates to CASSLNSQTNEQFF.

This clone was detected only once. The J gene is TRBJ2-3, the V gene TRBV5-5; 7 bases agree with TRBD1. Germline V gene data show CDR1 as SGHKS and CDR2 as YYEKEE (reference sequence). Trimming took 2 bases from V and 4 from J; bases not matched to a gene: 7. This CDR3 comprises 15 residues. The CDR3 DNA follows: TGTGCCAGCAGCTTTTCAGGGGGAAAAGCAGATACGCAGTATTTT. It yields the protein CASSFSGGKADTQYF.

This chain connects TRBV30 to TRBJ2-7; D ambiguous. Per germline, CDR1 GTSNPN and CDR2 SVGIG (reference sequence). With 3 bases removed from V and 3 bases from J, the gap between germline ends came to 15 bases. This CDR3 has 14 amino acids. The CDR3 nucleotides read TGTGCCTGGAGCGGACCGCATCCACTCTACGAGCAGTACGTC. It specifies CAWSGPHPLYEQYV.

This chain uses TRBV30 with TRBJ1-6; 7 bases are shared with TRBD1. V lost 1 base to trimming and J lost 6 bases; unmatched junction nucleotides: 12. Per the germline V gene, CDR1 is GTSNPN and CDR2 is SVGIG (reference sequence). The CDR3 runs 17 residues. CDR3 in DNA: TGTGCCTGGAGTGCCAGCCAGACAGGGTTTAGTAATTCACCCCTCCACTTT. Protein product: CAWSASQTGFSNSPLHF.

This chain connects TRBV28 to TRBJ1-6; TRBD1 might be the D (5 bases). CDR3 length: 15 residues. Trimming pared 6 bases from V and 4 bases from J, leaving 13 bases between. Germline CDR1 and CDR2: MDHEN and SYDVKM. DNA of the CDR3: TGTGCCAGCAGGGCGCAGGGAGTGTATAATTCACCCCTCCACTTT. Encoded protein: CASRAQGVYNSPLHF.

The chain recombines TRBV5-4 with TRBJ2-5, with D perhaps given as TRBD1 or TRBD2 (5 bases each). The V gene lost 1 base and the J gene lost 5 bases, with 12 bases spanning the gap. The V gene's germline CDR1 is SGHNT and CDR2 YYREEE (reference sequence). This CDR3 is built from 14 residues. CDR3 bases: TGTGCCAGCAGCTTGAGAGGGGTTCGGGAGACCCAGTACTTC. The encoded protein is CASSLRGVRETQYF.

The chain joins TRBV10-2 to TRBJ2-5; D remains unclear. This CDR3 region has 14 residues. The germline V gene encodes CDR1 WSHSY and CDR2 SAAADI. V gave up 4 bases and J gave up 0 bases, with 9 bases separating them. The CDR3 region has the DNA TGCGCCAGCAGTGGGGGAAAGTACCAAGAGACCCAGTACTTC. It translates to CASSGGKYQETQYF.

The rearrangement links TRBV6-1 to TRBJ2-1; D call uncertain. V shed 2 bases and J shed 1 base, with 6 bases lying between them. Germline-derived CDR1 and CDR2 are MNHNS and SASEGT. The CDR3 is 14 residues long. The CDR3 DNA follows: TGTGCCAGCAGTGAACGAACATCCTACAATGAGCAGTTCTTC. This sequence encodes CASSERTSYNEQFF.

In its sample, this clone was seen once. The chain combines TRBV6-5 with TRBJ2-7; TRBD1 aligns across 7 bases. Trimming at V came to 4 bases and at J to 1 base, leaving 4 bases not matched to a gene. Germline CDR1 MNHEY, CDR2 SVGAGI. The CDR3 spans 14 residues. The CDR3 reads CASSLYRGSYEQYV. The DNA of the CDR3 is TGTGCCAGCAGTTTATACAGGGGTTCCTACGAGCAGTACGTC.

The V gene is TRBV19, the J gene TRBJ1-2, with 10 bases lining up with TRBD1. The ends lost 5 bases at V and 8 bases at J; junction bases unmatched: 8. This CDR3 comprises 14 residues. Germline CDR1 and CDR2: LNHDA and SQIVND (reference sequence). The CDR3 sequence is CASSLRQGASGYTF. The CDR3 DNA reads TGTGCCAGTAGTCTCCGACAGGGGGCGAGCGGCTACACCTTC.